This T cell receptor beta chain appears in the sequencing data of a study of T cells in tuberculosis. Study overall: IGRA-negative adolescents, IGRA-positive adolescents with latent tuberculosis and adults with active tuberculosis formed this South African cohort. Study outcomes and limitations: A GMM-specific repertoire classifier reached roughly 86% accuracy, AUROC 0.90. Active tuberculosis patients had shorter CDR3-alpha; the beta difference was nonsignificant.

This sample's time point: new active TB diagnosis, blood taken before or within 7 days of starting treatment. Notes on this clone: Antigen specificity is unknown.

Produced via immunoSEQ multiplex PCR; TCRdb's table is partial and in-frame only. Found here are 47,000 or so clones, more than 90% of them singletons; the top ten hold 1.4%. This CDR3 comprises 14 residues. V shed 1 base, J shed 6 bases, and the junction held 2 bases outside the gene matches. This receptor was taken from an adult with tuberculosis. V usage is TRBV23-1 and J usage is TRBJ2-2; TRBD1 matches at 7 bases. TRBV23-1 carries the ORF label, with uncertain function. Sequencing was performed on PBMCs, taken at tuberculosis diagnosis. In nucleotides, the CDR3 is TGCGCCAGCAGTCAATTTAGGGGGCCCGGGGAGCTGTTTTTT. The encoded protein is CASSQFRGPGELFF.